These 17 T cell receptor beta chains came from one sample sequenced in a study of CD8 T cells in Susac syndrome. An amount of RNA that ranged from about 0.45 to 1 ug was reverse transcribed with random hexamers. MiXCR was run by TCRdb on the immunoSEQ multiplex PCR reads, yielding one entry per CDR3 protein. The table lists some 90,000 distinct CDR3 sequences, 90% to 95% of them singletons. The specimen sequenced was CD8+ T cells from PBMCs. These receptors all come from a human donor in good health.

The rearrangement uses TRBV14 and TRBJ2-7; D call uncertain. Trimming cost V 8 bases and J 1 base, with 12 bases left between them. CDR3 length: 13 amino acids. The germline V gene encodes CDR1 SGHDN and CDR2 FVKESK. The CDR3 loop is CASGVLGSYEQYF. The CDR3 nucleotides read TGTGCCAGCGGAGTACTGGGGTCCTACGAGCAGTACTTC. Complete variable domain (other parts from reference TRBV14 and TRBJ2-7): EAGVTQFPSHSVIEKGQTVTLRCDPISGHDNLYWYRRVMGKEIKFLLHFVKESKQDESGMPNNRFLAERTGGTYSTLKVQPAELEDSGVYFCASGVLGSYEQYFGPGTRLTVT.

The V gene is TRBV9, the J gene TRBJ2-7; either TRBD1 or TRBD2 may fit D (5 bases each). Germline V gene data show CDR1 as SGDLS and CDR2 as YYNGEE. The CDR3 sequence is 12 residues long. Trimming removed 7 bases at V and 4 bases at J, with 12 bases between. CDR3 coding DNA: TGTGCCAGCGGGGGAGTCGGGTACGAGCAGTACTTC. It yields the protein CASGGVGYEQYF.

This chain links TRBV7-9 with TRBJ1-2, with 7 positions matching TRBD1. The CDR3 extends over 13 amino acids. The J segment lost 3 bases and the V segment lost 5 bases, leaving 3 bases of the junction unmatched. Germline V lookup: CDR1 SEHNR, CDR2 FQNEAQ (reference sequence). Here the CDR3 reads CASSLQGDYGYTF. In DNA, the CDR3 is TGTGCCAGCAGCCTCCAGGGGGACTATGGCTACACCTTC.

In nucleotides, the CDR3 is TGCAGTGCTAGATTGACAGGGGACTATGGCTACACCTTC. Amino acids: CSARLTGDYGYTF. The genes are TRBV20-1 and TRBJ1-2, with 8 bases lining up with TRBD1. The junction had 2 bases not matched to a gene; V was cut back by 2 bases and J by 3 bases. CDR1 and CDR2 (germline): DFQATT, SNEGSKA (reference sequence). There are 13 residues in the CDR3.

This CDR3 reads CASSGAGASQPQHF. In nucleotides, the CDR3 is TGTGCCAGCAGCGGAGCAGGGGCCAGTCAGCCCCAGCATTTT. The chain combines TRBV2 with TRBJ1-5, with D maybe TRBD1 (6 bases). The germline V gene encodes CDR1 SNHLY and CDR2 FYNNEI. Deletions cut 6 bases from V and 6 bases from J, with 15 bases between. The CDR3 spans 14 residues.

The chain couples TRBV29-1 to TRBJ2-5; 9 bases are a match to TRBD1. The CDR3 covers 13 residues. Trimming cost V 7 bases and J 5 bases; bases outside gene matches: 8. CDR1 is SQVTM and CDR2 is ANQGSEA in the germline V gene. The chain's CDR3 is CSAGQGSEETQYF. The CDR3 nucleotides are TGCAGCGCTGGACAGGGGAGCGAGGAGACCCAGTACTTC.

The chain links TRBV30 to TRBJ2-7, with a weak D call TRBD2 (6 bases). Trimming removed 4 bases at V and 10 bases at J, with 14 bases between. CDR3 size: 11 residues. The germline V gene encodes CDR1 GTSNPN and CDR2 SVGIG (reference sequence). CDR3 nucleotide sequence: TGTGCCTGGAACGGGGGTGGGCCACAGTACTTC. This sequence encodes CAWNGGGPQYF.

The rearrangement uses TRBV15 and TRBJ1-2, with D maybe TRBD1 (6 bases). Germline assignment: CDR1 LNHNV and CDR2 YYDKDF (reference sequence). This CDR3 region has 12 residues. V shed 8 bases and J shed 6 bases, with 13 bases lying between them. This chain's CDR3 is CATGGRSDGYTF. CDR3 nucleotide sequence: TGTGCCACCGGGGGGCGGTCCGATGGCTACACCTTC. The full variable domain, in which reference TRBV15 and TRBJ1-2 provide the parts outside the CDR3, is DAMVIQNPRYQVTQFGKPVTLSCSQTLNHNVMYWYQQKSSQAPKLLFHYYDKDFNNEADTPDNFQSRRPNTSFCFLDIRSPGLGDTAMYLCATGGRSDGYTFGSGTRLTVV.

The CDR3 coding sequence is TGTGCCAGCAGTGGACAGGGCGTGAGGAACGAGCAGTACTTC. Translating gives CASSGQGVRNEQYF. This rearrangement joins TRBV27 to TRBJ2-7, with 8 bases identical to TRBD1. The CDR3 totals 14 residues. With V trimmed by 5 bases and J by 5 bases, 8 bases remained unmatched. Germline values: CDR1 MNHEY, CDR2 SMNVEV (reference sequence).

The V and J genes are TRBV4-2 and TRBJ2-5; perhaps TRBD2 as D (6 bases). The V gene lost 8 bases and the J gene lost 5 bases, with 24 bases spanning the gap. CDR1 is LGHNA and CDR2 is YNFKEQ in the germline V gene. This CDR3 comprises 16 residues. CDR3 protein: CASRITIAALGETQYF. The CDR3, as DNA: TGTGCCAGCCGGATAACTATAGCGGCCCTTGGGGAGACCCAGTACTTC.

The chain has TRBV24-1 and TRBJ2-1; TRBD2 matches 10 bases. Germline V lookup: CDR1 KGHDR, CDR2 SFDVKD. CDR3 length: 15 residues. V was clipped by 3 bases and J by 5 bases; unmatched bases: 3. The CDR3 sequence: CATSDSLAGDNEQFF. In DNA, the CDR3 is TGTGCCACCAGTGATAGCCTAGCGGGGGACAATGAGCAGTTCTTC.

The rearrangement joins TRBV29-1 to TRBJ2-7; TRBD1 is a possible D gene (5 bases). This CDR3 contains 12 residues. Trimming left V 3 bases short and J 2 bases short, with 8 bases between. Per germline, CDR1 SQVTM and CDR2 ANQGSEA. The CDR3 here is CSVEAGTYEQYF. The CDR3 DNA is TGCAGCGTTGAGGCAGGGACCTACGAGCAGTACTTC.

The chain links TRBV29-1 to TRBJ1-1, with a possible D match to TRBD1 (6 bases). V was trimmed by 1 base and J by 4 bases, leaving 10 bases between them. CDR1 SQVTM and CDR2 ANQGSEA come from the germline V gene. This CDR3 contains 13 residues. The CDR3, as DNA: TGCAGCGTTGAAGGAGGGGGGGGCACTGAAGCTTTCTTT. Its translation: CSVEGGGGTEAFF.

This clonotype came up once. The chain joins TRBV20-1 to TRBJ2-7; 8 bases match TRBD1. The CDR3 runs to 13 residues. V gave up 6 bases and J gave up 4 bases; unmatched junction bases: 8. Germline lookup yields CDR1 DFQATT and CDR2 SNEGSKA (reference sequence). CDR3 sequence reads: CSAPDRGGYEQYF. For the CDR3, the DNA is TGCAGTGCACCCGACAGGGGAGGTTACGAGCAGTACTTC.

The chain is built from TRBV20-1 and TRBJ2-3, with 7 bases lining up with TRBD2. Per germline, CDR1 DFQATT and CDR2 SNEGSKA (reference sequence). The CDR3 runs 13 residues. The trim removed 8 bases at V and 5 bases at J, leaving 10 bases unmatched. CDR3 amino acids: CSYSGREKDTQYF. For the CDR3, the DNA is TGCAGTTACTCAGGGAGGGAAAAAGATACGCAGTATTTT.

This clonotype was counted once. V usage is TRBV12-3 or TRBV12-4 and J usage is TRBJ2-2; 10 positions match TRBD2. The CDR3 runs 14 residues. V dropped 7 bases and J dropped 7; count of bases not matched to a gene: 6. DNA of the CDR3: TGTGCCAGCATCAGCGGGGGGGGCGGCGGGGAGCTGTTTTTT. Its translation is CASISGGGGGELFF.

The CDR3 loop is CASSWDRGRTGELFF. CDR3 in DNA: TGTGCCAGCAGCTGGGACAGGGGGCGAACCGGGGAGCTGTTTTTT. The chain is built from TRBV13 and TRBJ2-2; 12 nucleotides line up with TRBD1. The CDR3 runs to 15 residues. Trimming removed 4 bases from V and 5 bases from J; junction bases left unmatched: 2. Germline V gene sequence: CDR1 PRHDT, CDR2 FYEKMQ (reference sequence).